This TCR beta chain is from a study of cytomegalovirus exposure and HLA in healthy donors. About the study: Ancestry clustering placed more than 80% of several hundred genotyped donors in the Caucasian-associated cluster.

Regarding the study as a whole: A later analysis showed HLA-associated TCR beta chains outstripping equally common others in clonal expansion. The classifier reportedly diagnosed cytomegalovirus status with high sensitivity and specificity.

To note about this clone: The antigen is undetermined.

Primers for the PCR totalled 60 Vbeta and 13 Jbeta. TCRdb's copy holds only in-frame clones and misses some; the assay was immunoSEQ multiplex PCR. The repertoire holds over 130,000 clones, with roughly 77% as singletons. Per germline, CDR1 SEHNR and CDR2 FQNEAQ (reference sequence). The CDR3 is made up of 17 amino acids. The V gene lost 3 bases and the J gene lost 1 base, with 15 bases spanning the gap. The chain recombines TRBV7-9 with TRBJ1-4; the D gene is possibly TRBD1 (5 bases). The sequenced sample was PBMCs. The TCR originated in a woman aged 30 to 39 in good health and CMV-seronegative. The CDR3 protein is CASSLGQGSGTNEKLFF. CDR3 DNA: TGTGCCAGCAGCTTGGGTCAGGGATCAGGAACTAATGAAAAACTGTTTTTT. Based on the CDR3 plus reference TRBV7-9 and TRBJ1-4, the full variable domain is DTGVSQNPRHKITKRGQNVTFRCDPISEHNRLYWYRQTLGQGPEFLTYFQNEAQLEKSRLLSDRFSAERPKGSFSTLEIQRTEQGDSAMYLCASSLGQGSGTNEKLFFGSGTQLSVL.